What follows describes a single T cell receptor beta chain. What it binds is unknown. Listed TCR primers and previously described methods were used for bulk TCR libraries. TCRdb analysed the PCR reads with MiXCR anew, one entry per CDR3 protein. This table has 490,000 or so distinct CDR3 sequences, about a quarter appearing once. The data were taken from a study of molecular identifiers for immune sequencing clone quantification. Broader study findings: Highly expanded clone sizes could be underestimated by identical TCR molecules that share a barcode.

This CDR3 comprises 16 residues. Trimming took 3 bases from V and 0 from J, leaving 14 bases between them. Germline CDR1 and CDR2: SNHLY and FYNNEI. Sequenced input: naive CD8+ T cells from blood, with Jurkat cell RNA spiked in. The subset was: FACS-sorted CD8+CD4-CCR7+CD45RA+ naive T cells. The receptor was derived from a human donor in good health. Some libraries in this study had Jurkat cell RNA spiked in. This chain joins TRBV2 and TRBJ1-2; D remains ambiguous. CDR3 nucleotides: TGTGCCAGCAGTGAGAGGTTGGTCGGAGCTAACTATGGCTACACCTTC. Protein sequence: CASSERLVGANYGYTF.